This record looks at one T cell receptor beta chain sequence and its context. The CDR3 goes on 3 residues after the read ends, and that part is filled in from the germline J gene. Trimming took off 0 bases at V and 4 bases at J, with 13 bases between the two ends. CDR1 SGHNT and CDR2 YYREEE come from the germline V gene (reference sequence). The CDR3 sequence is 15 residues long. This table comes from immunoSEQ multiplex PCR, and its TCRdb copy is limited to in-frame clones, with some not included. The table lists about 12,000 clones. These data belong to a study of T cells in women clearing cervical HPV infection. The overall study: HLA type stays a possible confounder, typing being limited.

The receptor was isolated from a woman aged 18 to 75 with a cervical HPV16 infection that either progressed to CIN3+ or cleared (not recorded which). The chain joins TRBV5-4 to TRBJ1-2, with D possibly matching TRBD1 (6 bases). Sequenced material: blood buffy coat. CDR3 sequence: CASSLAGAKLYGYTF. CDR3 bases read: TGTGCCAGCAGCTTGGCAGGGGCCAAACTCTATGGC.